This T cell receptor (beta chain) was obtained from a study of blood T cell repertoires in COVID-19. Overall study: Sample material is recorded as cDNA or gDNA derived from T cells, B-cell-depleted T cells, or PBMCs.

Original methodology: Estimated nucleated cell counts came from reference gene primer amplification. The protocol was immunoSEQ multiplex PCR, while the TCRdb copy is restricted to in-frame clones and leaves out a portion. That table gives V, J and clone size, and the DNA gave D and trimming. The sample lists some 110,000 clones, 70% to 90% occurring once. V shed 9 bases and J shed 5 bases, with 20 bases lying between them. The CDR3 loop spans 15 amino acids. Germline V gives CDR1 LGHDT, CDR2 YNNKEL (reference sequence). This clone was recorded only once. This receptor was identified in a man aged 35 to 55 with acute or convalescent COVID-19. This chain connects TRBV3-1 (or the pseudogene TRBV3-2) to TRBJ1-5; the D gene is possibly TRBD1 (5 bases). Sequencing used peripheral blood. The CDR3: CASILGQGGDQPQHF. For the CDR3, the DNA is TGTGCCAGTATCCTGGGGCAGGGTGGTGATCAGCCCCAGCATTTT.